This TCR beta chain was recovered during a study of T cell repertoires in cytomegalovirus infection. Across the whole study: Public TCR beta signatures provided an indication of both CMV infection and a matching HLA type. Regarding the study as a whole: The study found HLA-C-restricted CMV-specific TCR beta clonotypes dominating the ex vivo response.

In regard to this clonotype: What it recognizes is unknown.

The germline CDR1 and CDR2 sequences are SEHNR and FQNEAQ (reference sequence). The CDR3 extends over 12 amino acids. V lost 3 bases to trimming and J lost 7 bases, with 10 bases between them. In TCRdb, the reads were re-called with MiXCR into one record per CDR3 protein. Of 180,000 or so distinct CDR3 sequences in the sample, about 18% were seen once. The source of this sequence is a human donor in good health (CMV status not recorded). Some clones in this sample may be carry-over from other donors' samples. Sequencing used CD8+ T cells from PBMCs. The V gene is TRBV7-9, the J gene TRBJ2-7; D not certain. The CDR3 sequence: CASSFGVEEQYF. The CDR3 DNA reads as TGTGCCAGCAGCTTTGGGGTGGAAGAGCAGTACTTC.